The 24 T cell receptor beta chains below were found in one sample sequenced in a study of post-analysis software for immune sequencing data. Regarding the study as a whole: Included in a set of roughly five TRBV segments more frequent in patients than controls were TRBV5-6, TRBV5-1 and TRBV20-1.

Unique molecular identifiers were carried by the TCR beta cDNA libraries. TCRdb reprocessed the PCR reads with MiXCR, giving one entry per CDR3 protein. The table shows hundreds of thousands of distinct CDR3 sequences, with roughly 27% occurring only once. No antigen is known for these receptors. The specimen sequenced was blood. Receptor source: a girl under 18 with multiple sclerosis.

This clonotype has just a few counts. The chain carries TRBV9 and TRBJ1-1; a weak D match, TRBD1 (5 bases). This CDR3 contains 14 residues. Per the germline V gene, CDR1 is SGDLS and CDR2 is YYNGEE. The V end lost 1 base, the J end lost 6 bases, and 13 bases lay between the germline ends. CDR3 DNA sequence: TGTGCCAGCAGCGTAAGCCAGTGGGGGGCTGAAGCTTTCTTT. It encodes CASSVSQWGAEAFF.

The chain couples TRBV7-2 to TRBJ2-7, with a weak D call TRBD2 (6 bases). The germline CDR1 and CDR2 sequences are SGHTA and FQGNSA. The CDR3 is 13 amino acids. The CDR3 is CAGSLLRESEQYV. The CDR3 region has the DNA TGTGCCGGCAGCTTATTACGGGAGAGCGAGCAGTACGTC.

This clonotype was picked up a small number of times. The chain joins TRBV29-1 to TRBJ2-1; 10 positions agree with TRBD2. The CDR3 extends over 15 amino acids. CDR1 SQVTM and CDR2 ANQGSEA come from the germline V gene. The ends lost 7 bases at V and 4 bases at J; junction bases unmatched: 10. The CDR3 DNA reads as TGCAGCGCTAAGGCCGGGACTAGCGCGTACAATGAGCAGTTCTTC. Translation gives CSAKAGTSAYNEQFF.

This clonotype showed up just a few times. V and J are TRBV14 and TRBJ2-3; D not certain. CDR3 size: 11 residues. Trimming removed 6 bases from V and 7 bases from J, with 8 bases in between. CDR1 is SGHDN and CDR2 is FVKESK in the germline V gene. The CDR3 bases are TGTGCCAGCAGTCGGTCCTATACGCAGTATTTT. Encoded protein: CASSRSYTQYF.

The chain couples TRBV5-1 to TRBJ2-5; the match to TRBD1 covers 9 bases. J was trimmed by 5 bases and V by 4 bases; bases with no gene match: 3. The germline CDR1 and CDR2 sequences are SGHRS and YFSETQ. There are 13 residues in the CDR3. The CDR3 loop is CASSGTGGETQYF. The CDR3 nucleotides read TGCGCCAGCAGCGGTACAGGGGGCGAGACCCAGTACTTC.

The V gene is TRBV9, the J gene TRBJ2-7, with D maybe TRBD2 (6 bases). Germline V CDR1 and CDR2: SGDLS, YYNGEE. Trimming stripped 3 bases from V and 3 bases from J, with 13 bases between. The CDR3 is 14 residues long. As DNA, the CDR3 is TGTGCCAGCAGCGCCGAGAGCGGGTTCTACGAGCAGTACTTC. Its protein product is CASSAESGFYEQYF.

A few counts support this clonotype. V gene TRBV20-1 combines with J gene TRBJ2-1; 11 bases map to TRBD2. There are 16 residues in the CDR3. In germline, CDR1 is DFQATT, CDR2 SNEGSKA (reference sequence). V was pared by 1 base and J by 6 bases, with 8 bases of the junction left unmatched. DNA of the CDR3: TGCAGTGCTAGAGGGGTAGCGGGAGGGCGAGGCAATGAGCAGTTCTTC. This codes for CSARGVAGGRGNEQFF.

As to this clonotype: A much more abundant neighbour one base away suggests this may be a read error. The conserved phenylalanine or tryptophan is not found at the CDR3 terminus, so this likely reflects a read error. The CDR3 protein is CASSQAGGSREQFV. In DNA, the CDR3 is TGCGCCAGCAGCCAAGCGGGGGGTTCTCGTGAGCAGTTCGTC. The J gene is TRBJ2-1, the V gene TRBV4-3; 7 bases agree with TRBD2. CDR3 length equals 14 residues. The germline V gene encodes CDR1 LGHNA and CDR2 YSLEER. V lost 1 base, J lost 9 bases, and 6 bases stayed unmatched.

This clonotype occurred a few times. The chain recombines TRBV7-2 with TRBJ2-1, with D possibly TRBD2 on 6 matching bases. CDR1 SGHTA and CDR2 FQGNSA come from the germline V gene. The V gene lost 0 bases and the J gene lost 0 bases, with 12 bases spanning the gap. This CDR3 contains 17 residues. CDR3 sequence reads: CASSLASRGSSYNEQFF. CDR3 coding DNA: TGTGCCAGCAGCTTAGCGTCGCGGGGCAGCTCCTACAATGAGCAGTTCTTC.

Comment on this clonotype: This clone may be a read error of a much larger clone one base away. The rearrangement links TRBV12-3 or TRBV12-4 to TRBJ2-4; TRBD2 might be the D (5 bases). The closer fit of TRBJ2-5 to the DNA end suggests the J call may be wrong. This CDR3 region has 12 residues. CDR3 sequence (DNA): TGTGCCAGCAGTTCATCTAGCGAGACCCAGTACTTC. Translating it yields CASSSSSETQYF.

This sequence joins TRBV7-9 and TRBJ1-6; D gene ambiguous. The V and J ends lost 5 bases and 14 bases respectively, with 19 bases between them. The germline V gene encodes CDR1 SEHNR and CDR2 FQNEAQ (reference sequence). The CDR3 has 14 residues. The CDR3 DNA reads TGTGCCAGCAGCCCGTTACACGATCGGTTAGCCCTCCACTTT. This sequence encodes CASSPLHDRLALHF.

This clonotype was recorded a few times. Written as DNA, the CDR3 is TGTGCCAGCAGCGAACCCTTACTAGGGGCCAAAAACATTCAGTACTTC. It codes for CASSEPLLGAKNIQYF. V gene TRBV7-8 combines with J gene TRBJ2-4, with D perhaps TRBD2 (5 bases). The CDR3 is 16 residues long. The germline V gene has CDR1 SGHVS and CDR2 FQNEAQ. V gave up 5 bases and J gave up 1 base, with 15 bases separating them.

The chain links TRBV29-1 to TRBJ2-1; D ambiguous. The CDR3 length is 12 residues. Germline-derived CDR1 and CDR2 are SQVTM and ANQGSEA. The V gene lost 6 bases and the J gene lost 1 base, with 7 bases spanning the gap. Written as DNA, the CDR3 is TGCAGCGTGGTTCCTTCCTACAATGAGCAGTTCTTC. Translated, it gives CSVVPSYNEQFF.

This clonotype occurred many times. V gene TRBV6-5 combines with J gene TRBJ2-3; D not certain. CDR1 is MNHEY and CDR2 is SVGAGI in the germline V gene. The CDR3 is made up of 11 amino acids. Trimming left V 6 bases short and J 6 bases short, with 7 bases between. CDR3 residues: CASSRLDTQYF. CDR3 bases: TGTGCCAGCAGCCGGTTGGATACGCAGTATTTT.

There are a few counts of this clonotype. The chain carries TRBV12-3 or TRBV12-4 and TRBJ2-1; weak D call: TRBD1 (6 bases). CDR3 length: 17 residues. Trimming removed 2 bases at V and 0 bases at J, with 14 bases between. CDR3 nucleotide sequence: TGTGCCAGCAGTTTATTTGGGACATTCCGCTCCTACAATGAGCAGTTCTTC. It encodes CASSLFGTFRSYNEQFF.

The rearrangement uses TRBV24-1 and TRBJ2-5; 7 bases line up with TRBD1. Germline values: CDR1 KGHDR, CDR2 SFDVKD. The J segment lost 4 bases and the V segment lost 4 bases, leaving 8 bases of the junction unmatched. This CDR3 spans 15 amino acids. In DNA form, the CDR3 reads TGTGCCACCAGTGACCGACAGGGTTGGGGAGAGACCCAGTACTTC. This encodes CATSDRQGWGETQYF.

This clonotype has just a few counts. The V gene is TRBV18, the J gene TRBJ1-2; no clear D gene. The CDR3 totals 15 residues. CDR1 KGHSH and CDR2 LQKENI come from the germline V gene. V gave up 6 bases and J gave up 6 bases, with 20 bases separating them. The CDR3 nucleotides read TGTGCCAGCTCCTTCACCGGCACTTCTCCTAATGGCTACACCTTC. Protein sequence: CASSFTGTSPNGYTF.

The rearrangement links TRBV7-2 to TRBJ2-7, with 9 positions matching TRBD1. J gave up 9 bases and V 6 bases, and 12 bases lay outside the gene matches. CDR1 SGHTA and CDR2 FQGNSA come from the germline V gene. The length of the CDR3 is 14 residues. The CDR3 spells CASRPPGTGIRQYF. CDR3 in DNA: TGTGCCAGCAGGCCCCCCGGGACAGGGATACGGCAGTACTTC. Supplemented by reference TRBV7-2 and TRBJ2-7, the full variable domain reads GAGVSQSPSNKVTEKGKDVELRCDPISGHTALYWYRQSLGQGLEFLIYFQGNSAPDKSGLPSDRFSAERTGGSVSTLTIQRTQQEDSAVYLCASRPPGTGIRQYFGPGTRLTVT.

This clonotype came up many times. In nucleotides, the CDR3 is TGCGCCAGCAGCTTGGAGACAGGCACAGATACGCAGTATTTT. This encodes CASSLETGTDTQYF. The V and J genes are TRBV5-1 and TRBJ2-3; D might be TRBD1 (5 bases). From germline, CDR1 is SGHRS and CDR2 YFSETQ. This CDR3 has 14 residues. V was pared by 0 bases and J by 1 base, with 6 bases between.

About this clonotype: No conserved phenylalanine or tryptophan is present at the end of the CDR3, so a read error is the likely explanation. This chain uses TRBV20-1 with TRBJ2-1; D is uncertain. Germline V gene lookup returns CDR1 DFQATT and CDR2 SNEGSKA (reference sequence). This CDR3 region has 13 residues. V was pared by 3 bases and J by 8 bases, with 14 bases between. CDR3 sequence: CSARQAYRDEQFL. The CDR3, as DNA: TGCAGTGCTAGGCAGGCCTATCGGGATGAGCAGTTCCTC.

This clonotype has just a few counts. CDR3 in amino acids: CASSSRTSYNEQFF. CDR3 coding DNA: TGTGCCAGCAGCAGCCGTACCTCGTACAATGAGCAGTTCTTC. This chain connects TRBV2 to TRBJ2-1; D gene unclear. The CDR3 is made up of 14 amino acids. The germline V gene encodes CDR1 SNHLY and CDR2 FYNNEI. Trimming pared 6 bases from V and 4 bases from J, leaving 13 bases between.

This clonotype was seen only a few times. This rearrangement joins TRBV5-1 to TRBJ2-7; TRBD1 matches at 7 bases. The V and J ends lost 4 bases and 1 base, in that order; junction bases with no gene match: 5. The CDR3 totals 14 residues. From germline, CDR1 is SGHRS and CDR2 YFSETQ. For the CDR3, the DNA is TGCGCCAGCAGCAGAAACAGGGGATCCTACGAGCAGTACTTC. This codes for CASSRNRGSYEQYF.

In the case of this clonotype: A read error may account for a junction end that differs from germline. The CDR3 loop is CASSEGVYNERFF. DNA for the CDR3: TGTGCCAGCAGCGAGGGAGTCTACAATGAGCGGTTCTTC. The chain couples TRBV9 to TRBJ2-1; D might be TRBD2 (5 bases). Germline CDR1 SGDLS, CDR2 YYNGEE. The CDR3 consists of 13 residues.

With respect to this clonotype: A read error may be the cause here, since a much bigger clone is one base away. The rearrangement links TRBV29-1 to TRBJ2-1, with D tentatively TRBD1 or TRBD2 (5 bases each). Trimming took off 6 bases at V and 13 bases at J, with 22 bases between the two ends. CDR3 length: 13 amino acids. In germline, CDR1 is SQVTM, CDR2 ANQGSEA. The CDR3 is CSVSQGLWETQFF. CDR3 DNA: TGCAGCGTATCCCAGGGTTTGTGGGAGACCCAGTTCTTC.